This T cell receptor beta chain derives from a study of blood T cell repertoires in COVID-19 (dated by TCRdb to the early 2020s). In terms of the full investigation: Collaborator samples came from the United States, Italy and Spain and covered acute and convalescent phases of COVID-19. The material from the prospective study consisted of cDNA or gDNA derived from T cells, B-cell-depleted T cells, or PBMCs. Subjects who had been exposed to COVID-19, were actively infected with it, or had recovered from it provided the deeply sampled blood TCRbeta repertoires that made up the dataset. The repertoires were made available in a free public database intended to serve as a resource for research on the immune response to SARS-CoV-2. Samples were obtained from the ongoing ImmuneRACE study (first 160 participants) and from 1,254 subjects provided by 6 global collaborators. A de-identified subject ID, COVID-19 status, age in years and sex were almost always included in the sample metadata. Where available, HLA class I and class II types were obtained from metadata supplied by the sample provider rather than from assay-based typing. The study at large found these results: Clinical and demographic metadata were provided uncurated, with the amount varying by source and participant.

Taken from cysteine to phenylalanine, the CDR3 has 12 residues. The sequence is cut down to CDR3 DNA, 36 bases in frame from base 1. The germline V gene (reference sequence) specifies LNHDA as CDR1 and SQIVND as CDR2. Trimming takes 5 bases from V and 2 bases from J, and the germline ends sit 5 bases apart. As regards this clone: Its antigen is currently not known. Per-nucleotide qualities are absent, and no much larger clonotype sits a single base away.

Enrolling through a virtual design, the prospective study's participants ranged in age from about 18 to 89 years and lived across roughly 24 United States geographic areas. Cohort assignment in the prospective study relied on participant-reported clinical history from a screening survey and a study questionnaire. Each participant in the prospective study had whole blood, serum and a nasopharyngeal or oropharyngeal swab collected by mobile phlebotomists. Additional blood draws and questionnaires over an approximately 2-month period could optionally be provided by prospective study participants. Prospective study blood samples were shipped either frozen or at room temperature before DNA extraction. TCRbeta CDR3 regions were amplified from genomic DNA by means of the immunoSEQ Assay, a bias-controlled multiplex PCR. The original methods were these. The number of nucleated cells in each sample was estimated by amplification of reference gene primers within the assay. Sequence reads were collapsed and filtered to measure the absolute abundance of every unique TCRbeta CDR3 rearrangement. For each sample, productive Simpson clonality was calculated as the square root of Simpson's diversity index across productive rearrangements. TCRdb took this table from immuneACCESS and kept in-frame rearrangements with V and J called. Such tables lack part of the clones; where checked against another copy, unresolved V genes explain under half of the gap, and the rest is unexplained. V, J and clone size are taken as reported in that table, and D and trimming were inferred from the DNA itself. The sample table lists 130,000 to 150,000 clones, roughly 90% of them with a count of one. The ten biggest clones cover 1.2% of the sample.

The chain uses TRBV19 and TRBJ2-3; the D gene is unclear. What was sequenced was PBMCs or T cells enriched from blood (not recorded which). This receptor was taken from a woman aged 30 to 39 with acute COVID-19. The bases read TGTGCCAGTAGTTTCTCCACAGATACGCAGTATTTT. Its protein reads: CASSFSTDTQYF.